The 31 T cell receptor beta chains presented below share a single source sample, sequenced in a study of blood T cell repertoires in COVID-19. Only in-frame clones appear in the TCRdb table, and some are missing; sequencing was by immunoSEQ multiplex PCR. The repertoire holds 210,000 or so clones, with roughly four fifths as singletons. Sequencing was performed on peripheral blood. The receptors were sampled from a man aged 45-65 years who had recovered from COVID-19.

The chain has TRBV6-1 and TRBJ2-2, with 7 positions matching TRBD2. After removal of 3 bases from V and 6 bases from J, the junction contained 10 bases not matched to a gene. Germline-derived CDR1 and CDR2 are MNHNS and SASEGT. The CDR3 spans 16 residues. CDR3 loop: CASSELGGRGAGELFF. As DNA, the CDR3 is TGTGCCAGCAGTGAGCTGGGCGGGAGAGGGGCCGGGGAGCTGTTTTTT.

CDR3 protein: CASGAWGKHRGELFF. The CDR3 DNA is TGTGCCAGCGGGGCCTGGGGCAAGCACCGAGGGGAGCTGTTTTTT. V usage is TRBV11-1 and J usage is TRBJ2-2; weak D call: TRBD1 (5 bases). The CDR3 has 15 amino acids. The germline V gene encodes CDR1 SGHAT and CDR2 FQDESV (reference sequence). Trimming took off 8 bases at V and 8 bases at J, with 21 bases between the two ends. Using reference TRBV11-1 and TRBJ2-2 for the parts outside the CDR3, the full variable domain is EAEVAQSPRYKITEKSQAVAFWCDPISGHATLYWYRQILGQGPELLVQFQDESVVDDSQLPKDRFSAERLKGVDSTLKIQPAELGDSAMYLCASGAWGKHRGELFFGEGSRLTVL.

The chain recombines TRBV21-1 with TRBJ2-7; the D call in the table, TRBD1, was not verified against the DNA. TRBV21-1 is a known pseudogene. The CDR3 has 13 amino acids. CDR3 sequence reads: CASSKDRGLEQYF. Written as DNA, the CDR3 is TGTGCCAGCAGCAAAGACAGGGGGCTCGAGCAGTACTTC.

This chain joins TRBV19 and TRBJ1-4; 9 nucleotides match TRBD1. Unmatched junction bases numbered 13, after V lost 5 bases and J lost 9 bases. This CDR3 region has 16 residues. CDR1 and CDR2 from the germline V gene are LNHDA and SQIVND (reference sequence). CDR3 in amino acids: CASSPAGTGLQKKLFF. In nucleotides, the CDR3 is TGTGCCAGTAGTCCCGCCGGGACAGGGCTTCAAAAAAAACTGTTTTTT.

This CDR3 reads CASSSLRDRSKLNYGYTF. CDR3 nucleotide sequence: TGTGCCAGCAGCTCCCTCCGGGACAGGAGCAAGCTTAACTATGGCTACACCTTC. The V call is TRBV11-2, the J call TRBJ1-2, with 8 bases aligning to TRBD1. Per germline, CDR1 SGHAT and CDR2 FQNNGV. The V and J ends lost 4 bases and 1 base, in that order; junction bases with no gene match: 14. This CDR3 has 18 amino acids.

The V call is TRBV19, the J call TRBJ2-5; a weak D match, TRBD2 (5 bases). The CDR3 totals 15 residues. The V gene lost 1 base and the J gene lost 5 bases, with 14 bases spanning the gap. Germline loops: CDR1 LNHDA, CDR2 SQIVND (reference sequence). CDR3 sequence reads: CASSIVPRGSETQYF. The CDR3 DNA follows: TGTGCCAGTAGTATAGTACCTCGAGGGTCCGAGACCCAGTACTTC.

The chain couples TRBV15 to TRBJ1-1; TRBD1 might be the D (6 bases). The V gene's germline CDR1 is LNHNV and CDR2 YYDKDF (reference sequence). The CDR3 loop spans 16 amino acids. V gave up 3 bases and J gave up 5 bases, with 19 bases separating them. The chain's CDR3 is CATSRGRGAFRTEAFF. The CDR3 DNA sequence: TGTGCCACCAGCAGGGGGCGGGGGGCATTTAGGACTGAAGCTTTCTTT.

This chain uses TRBV7-9 with TRBJ1-2; 12 bases fit TRBD1. V lost 11 bases, J lost 7 bases, and 8 bases stayed unmatched. The CDR3 is 13 amino acids. From germline, CDR1 is SEHNR and CDR2 FQNEAQ (reference sequence). This CDR3 reads CAGGTGGFAGYTF. CDR3 bases: TGTGCCGGTGGGACAGGGGGCTTCGCTGGCTACACCTTC.

The chain links TRBV7-2 to TRBJ1-5; unclear D gene. The CDR3 is made up of 14 amino acids. The germline V gene has CDR1 SGHTA and CDR2 FQGNSA. The V and J ends lost 2 bases and 4 bases respectively, with 9 bases between them. CDR3 bases: TGTGCCAGCAGCTTACAAAGTAGTAATCAGCCCCAGCATTTT. Its translation is CASSLQSSNQPQHF.

In the case of this clone: Other DNA sequences in this sample translate to the same CDR3. This chain uses TRBV30 with TRBJ2-5; D gene ambiguous. V lost 3 bases and J 5 bases, leaving 10 bases between the germline ends. Germline CDR1 and CDR2: GTSNPN and SVGIG (reference sequence). This CDR3 has 12 residues. The DNA for the CDR3 is TGTGCCTGGAGCCCGGGTGGGGAGACCCAGTACTTC. The encoded protein is CAWSPGGETQYF.

In its sample, this clone was seen once. The chain carries TRBV29-1 and TRBJ2-3; tentatively, D is TRBD2 (6 bases). The V end was cut by 4 bases, the J end by 0 bases, with 8 bases between. The CDR3 has 13 amino acids. CDR1 and CDR2 from the germline V gene are SQVTM and ANQGSEA. The CDR3 region is CSVVRGSTDTQYF. In DNA, the CDR3 is TGCAGCGTTGTTCGGGGGAGCACAGATACGCAGTATTTT.

The gene calls are TRBV28 and TRBJ2-7; 7 bases align to TRBD1. The germline V gene encodes CDR1 MDHEN and CDR2 SYDVKM. The CDR3 spans 14 residues. Trimming cost V 5 bases and J 3 bases; bases outside gene matches: 7. The CDR3 is CASSDRQGVYEQYF. The CDR3 DNA follows: TGTGCCAGCAGTGACCGGCAGGGGGTCTACGAGCAGTACTTC. Supplemented by reference TRBV28 and TRBJ2-7, the full variable domain reads DVKVTQSSRYLVKRTGEKVFLECVQDMDHENMFWYRQDPGLGLRLIYFSYDVKMKEKGDIPEGYSVSREKKERFSLILESASTNQTSMYLCASSDRQGVYEQYFGPGTRLTVT.

This chain connects TRBV29-1 to TRBJ2-3, with D perhaps TRBD1 (6 bases). Trimming left V 4 bases short and J 3 bases short, with 8 bases between. The CDR3 contains 12 residues. The V gene's germline CDR1 is SQVTM and CDR2 ANQGSEA. The CDR3 protein is CSVGTDTDTQYF. The CDR3 nucleotides are TGCAGCGTTGGGACAGATACAGATACGCAGTATTTT.

The chain recombines TRBV9 with TRBJ1-4; TRBD1 is a possible D gene (6 bases). The CDR3 has 14 residues. Germline assignment: CDR1 SGDLS and CDR2 YYNGEE. V was pared by 4 bases and J by 3 bases, with 10 bases between. CDR3 coding DNA: TGTGCCAGCAGCCCCAGGGGCCCTAATGAAAAACTGTTTTTT. As protein: CASSPRGPNEKLFF.

The rearrangement uses TRBV18 and TRBJ2-7, with D possibly TRBD2 on 5 matching bases. Trimming took 1 base from V and 3 from J, leaving 13 bases between them. CDR1 is KGHSH, CDR2 LQKENI, per germline. This CDR3 is built from 15 residues. CDR3 nucleotides: TGTGCCAGCTCACCACTTGAGGGTCTAAGCTACGAGCAGTACTTC. Translation gives CASSPLEGLSYEQYF.

The chain links TRBV15 to TRBJ2-4; D remains ambiguous. CDR3 length equals 18 residues. V lost 0 bases and J lost 3, with 18 bases in between. Germline V gene lookup returns CDR1 LNHNV and CDR2 YYDKDF (reference sequence). The CDR3 loop is CATSRDLGYNLGKNIQYF. The CDR3 DNA sequence: TGTGCCACCAGCAGAGATCTCGGCTATAATCTAGGCAAAAACATTCAGTACTTC.

This clone was seen ten or more times. V is TRBV30 and J is TRBJ1-6, with 8 bases that match TRBD1. V lost 0 bases, J lost 7 bases, and 2 bases stayed unmatched. The CDR3 has 14 amino acids. Per the germline V gene, CDR1 is GTSNPN and CDR2 is SVGIG (reference sequence). CDR3 sequence reads: CAWSVAGGNSPLHF. The CDR3 DNA follows: TGTGCCTGGAGTGTTGCAGGGGGCAATTCACCCCTCCACTTT.

The CDR3 protein is CASSSLAGGPGTDTQYF. CDR3 DNA: TGTGCCAGCAGTTCCCTTGCGGGAGGGCCGGGCACAGATACGCAGTATTTT. The chain couples TRBV6-2 or TRBV6-3 to TRBJ2-3; 9 bases are shared with TRBD2. CDR3 length equals 17 residues. Germline trimming cut 4 bases from V and 1 base from J; bases unmatched to any gene: 9. CDR1 and CDR2 from the germline V gene are MNHEY and SVGEGT.

This chain joins TRBV4-3 and TRBJ2-7; no clear D gene. The CDR3 loop spans 14 amino acids. V lost 3 bases to trimming and J lost 1 base, with 10 bases between them. Germline V CDR1 and CDR2: LGHNA, YSLEER. Here the CDR3 DNA reads TGCGCCAGCAGCCAGGAGACTCTATCCTACGAGCAGTACTTC. Amino acids: CASSQETLSYEQYF.

This rearrangement joins TRBV2 to TRBJ2-7; D unclear. The CDR3 totals 13 residues. V lost 5 bases, J lost 4 bases, and 12 bases lay in between. Germline V gene sequence: CDR1 SNHLY, CDR2 FYNNEI. CDR3 coding DNA: TGTGCCAGCAGTACACTACCCGGATACGAGCAGTACTTC. Protein product: CASSTLPGYEQYF.

The chain joins TRBV30 to TRBJ1-3; D is uncertain. The CDR3 totals 15 residues. Germline V gene data show CDR1 as GTSNPN and CDR2 as SVGIG (reference sequence). Trimming took off 5 bases at V and 0 bases at J, with 14 bases between the two ends. The CDR3: CAWSGKTYSGNTIYF. The CDR3, as DNA: TGTGCCTGGTCCGGGAAAACCTACTCTGGAAACACCATATATTTT.

This clone showed up just a few times. The chain combines TRBV6-6 with TRBJ1-3; D is uncertain. CDR1 and CDR2 from the germline V gene are MNHNY and SVGAGI (reference sequence). V was trimmed by 4 bases and J by 3 bases, leaving 10 bases between them. This CDR3 has 14 amino acids. The chain's CDR3 is CASSSPEGGNTIYF. In DNA, the CDR3 is TGTGCCAGCAGTTCCCCGGAGGGTGGAAACACCATATATTTT.

V and J are TRBV5-6 and TRBJ2-7; 7 bases map to TRBD2. The junction had 17 bases not matched to a gene; V was cut back by 3 bases and J by 2 bases. CDR3 size: 18 residues. Germline V gives CDR1 SGHDT, CDR2 YYEEEE. In DNA, the CDR3 is TGTGCCAGCAGCTCCACCTTGTCCCGGGGAGCGGGACCCTACGAGCAGTACTTC. This translates into CASSSTLSRGAGPYEQYF.

In its sample, this clone was seen many times. The rearrangement uses TRBV5-4 and TRBJ2-7; D is unresolved. CDR1 is SGHNT, CDR2 YYREEE, per germline (reference sequence). The CDR3 totals 12 residues. Trimming took 5 bases from V and 7 from J, leaving 13 bases between them. CDR3 loop: CASRIDNLEQYF. Written as DNA, the CDR3 is TGTGCCAGCAGAATCGACAATCTGGAGCAGTACTTC. Looking up the rest from reference TRBV5-4 and TRBJ2-7 gives the full variable domain: ETGVTQSPTHLIKTRGQQVTLRCSSQSGHNTVSWYQQALGQGPQFIFQYYREEENGRGNFPPRFSGLQFPNYSSELNVNALELDDSALYLCASRIDNLEQYFGPGTRLTVT.

The chain is built from TRBV3-1 (or the pseudogene TRBV3-2) and TRBJ2-7; tentative D call: TRBD2 (6 bases). This CDR3 has 17 residues. Trimming pared 0 bases from V and 2 bases from J, leaving 17 bases between. Germline loops: CDR1 LGHDT, CDR2 YNNKEL (reference sequence). The CDR3 sequence: CASSQEALASYTYEQYF. The CDR3 nucleotides read TGTGCCAGCAGCCAAGAGGCCCTAGCGAGCTATACCTACGAGCAGTACTTC.

This chain joins TRBV5-4 and TRBJ2-7; TRBD2 matches at 8 bases. Germline CDR1 is SGHNT and CDR2 is YYREEE (reference sequence). V lost 4 bases, J lost 4 bases, and 13 bases stayed unmatched. This CDR3 is built from 16 residues. For the CDR3, the DNA is TGTGCCAGCAGCCCCGGGACGGGTAGCGGGACTTACGAGCAGTACTTC. Protein product: CASSPGTGSGTYEQYF.

V gene TRBV6-6 combines with J gene TRBJ2-5; tentative D call: TRBD2 (6 bases). Germline CDR1 and CDR2: MNHNY and SVGAGI (reference sequence). The CDR3 covers 13 residues. V was clipped by 1 base and J by 6 bases, with 9 bases between them. The CDR3 DNA reads as TGTGCCAGCAGTTACTACGCGGGGCAGACCCAGTACTTC. Protein: CASSYYAGQTQYF.

The chain couples TRBV3-1 (or the pseudogene TRBV3-2) to TRBJ2-2; no reliable D call. V lost 2 bases, J lost 3 bases, and 13 bases lay in between. This CDR3 contains 16 residues. Looked up from germline, CDR1 is LGHDT and CDR2 is YNNKEL (reference sequence). Written as DNA, the CDR3 is TGTGCCAGCAGCCAAAATATGGGTGCGGACACCGGGGAGCTGTTTTTT. Residues: CASSQNMGADTGELFF.

In its sample, this clone was seen once. The V call is TRBV4-2, the J call TRBJ1-1; tentatively, D is TRBD1 (5 bases). Trimming took 6 bases from V and 3 from J, leaving 14 bases between them. The CDR3 runs to 14 residues. CDR1 and CDR2 (germline): LGHNA, YNFKEQ. The CDR3 loop reads CASRPSLGDTEAFF. Written as DNA, the CDR3 is TGTGCCAGCAGGCCGTCCCTAGGGGACACTGAAGCTTTCTTT.

The rearrangement joins TRBV7-2 to TRBJ1-6; possible D gene TRBD1, 6 bases. Trimming removed 5 bases at V and 4 bases at J, with 12 bases between. The CDR3 loop spans 15 amino acids. CDR1 SGHTA and CDR2 FQGNSA come from the germline V gene. This chain's CDR3 is CASSPRQVYNSPLHF. Here the CDR3 DNA reads TGTGCCAGCAGCCCACGACAGGTGTATAATTCACCCCTCCACTTT.

The chain couples TRBV9 to TRBJ2-1, with a possible D match to TRBD2 (6 bases). V shed 4 bases and J shed 4 bases, with 15 bases lying between them. The CDR3 has 15 amino acids. The V gene's germline CDR1 is SGDLS and CDR2 YYNGEE. CDR3: CASSILAGRYNEQFF. The CDR3 nucleotides are TGTGCCAGCAGCATTCTGGCGGGGAGATACAATGAGCAGTTCTTC.